The 16 T cell receptor beta chains given below trace back to one sample, sequenced in a study of T-cell memory formation after mild COVID-19. TCRdb itself ran the 5' RACE reads through MiXCR, one entry per CDR3 protein. The repertoire holds approximately 390,000 distinct CDR3 sequences, with about a sixth as singletons. Sequences were obtained from PBMCs or a T cell subset sorted from them (not recorded which). The source of these receptors is a man between 18 and 35 years old who had mild COVID-19 (a few samples of this study predate the infection). Cell type and time point are not known.

This clonotype came up a few times. The V and J genes are TRBV19 and TRBJ2-3, with 10 bases fitting TRBD2. V dropped 5 bases and J dropped 6; count of bases not matched to a gene: 2. Looked up from germline, CDR1 is LNHDA and CDR2 is SQIVND (reference sequence). The CDR3 totals 13 residues. Written as DNA, the CDR3 is TGTGCCAGTAGTCGGGGACTAGCGGATACGCAGTATTTT. Its translation: CASSRGLADTQYF.

This clonotype was found a few times. The rearrangement joins TRBV19 to TRBJ1-2; D gene unclear. The germline V gene has CDR1 LNHDA and CDR2 SQIVND (reference sequence). The CDR3 loop spans 13 amino acids. V gave up 7 bases and J gave up 1 base, with 10 bases separating them. The CDR3 region has the DNA TGTGCCAGTAACCCGGGCGGTAACTATGGCTACACCTTC. Translated, it gives CASNPGGNYGYTF.

The chain couples TRBV6-5 to TRBJ2-5; TRBD1 aligns across 7 bases. This CDR3 contains 14 residues. The V and J ends lost 6 bases and 5 bases, in that order; junction bases with no gene match: 9. CDR1 is MNHEY, CDR2 SVGAGI, per germline. The CDR3 region has the DNA TGTGCCAGCAGCAGGGGGTGGGGCTTGGAGACCCAGTACTTC. Translating gives CASSRGWGLETQYF.

The chain is built from TRBV5-1 and TRBJ1-2, with D hard to call. CDR1 and CDR2 from the germline V gene are SGHRS and YFSETQ. Trimming took off 2 bases at V and 0 bases at J, with 5 bases between the two ends. The CDR3 runs 13 residues. Here the CDR3 DNA reads TGCGCCAGCAGCTTCCAGGCTAACTATGGCTACACCTTC. Translation: CASSFQANYGYTF.

The rearrangement joins TRBV30 to TRBJ1-1; 9 bases fit TRBD1. Germline V gives CDR1 GTSNPN, CDR2 SVGIG (reference sequence). V shed 2 bases, J shed 5 bases, and the junction held 6 bases outside the gene matches. CDR3 length: 14 residues. The CDR3 DNA reads TGTGCCTGGAGTTCGGGACAGGGAGGTACTGAAGCTTTCTTT. Amino acids: CAWSSGQGGTEAFF. Filled out from reference TRBV30 and TRBJ1-1, the complete variable domain reads SQTIHQWPATLVQPVGSPLSLECTVEGTSNPNLYWYRQAAGRGLQLLFYSVGIGQISSEVPQNLSASRPQDRQFILSSKKLLLSDSGFYLCAWSSGQGGTEAFFGQGTRLTVV.

This clonotype was recorded a few times. The chain combines TRBV4-1 with TRBJ2-1; 7 bases are shared with TRBD2. V lost 8 bases, J lost 8 bases, and 3 bases stayed unmatched. The CDR3 is 11 amino acids. The germline V gene has CDR1 MGHRA and CDR2 YSYEKL. The CDR3: CASARGDEQFF. The CDR3 region has the DNA TGCGCCAGCGCTCGGGGGGATGAGCAGTTCTTC.

This clonotype was recorded a few times. The V gene is TRBV12-3 or TRBV12-4, the J gene TRBJ1-2; 8 bases are shared with TRBD1. The ends lost 5 bases at V and 0 bases at J; junction bases unmatched: 14. The CDR3 sequence is 18 residues long. DNA of the CDR3: TGTGCCAGCAGTCTCTCGGACAGGGTGGGGGTTTCTAACTATGGCTACACCTTC. It codes for CASSLSDRVGVSNYGYTF.

Ten or more counts support this clonotype. The chain links TRBV4-3 to TRBJ2-3; a weak D match, TRBD2 (5 bases). Trimming left V 0 bases short and J 2 bases short, with 9 bases between. Germline V gives CDR1 LGHNA, CDR2 YSLEER. The CDR3 contains 15 residues. CDR3 sequence: CASSQDMGDTDTQYF. CDR3 coding DNA: TGCGCCAGCAGCCAAGATATGGGAGACACAGATACGCAGTATTTT.

This clonotype came up a few times. This rearrangement joins TRBV7-6 to TRBJ1-4, with 7 bases lining up with TRBD1. Germline V gene sequence: CDR1 SGHVS, CDR2 FNYEAQ. CDR3 size: 16 residues. V gave up 3 bases and J gave up 0 bases; unmatched junction bases: 4. The CDR3 loop reads CASSFQGGATNEKLFF. The CDR3 bases are TGTGCCAGCAGCTTCCAGGGGGGCGCAACTAATGAAAAACTGTTTTTT.

The sample holds a few counts of this clonotype. This rearrangement joins TRBV20-1 to TRBJ2-7; the D is unclear. The germline CDR1 and CDR2 sequences are DFQATT and SNEGSKA (reference sequence). The V gene lost 0 bases and the J gene lost 0 bases, with 6 bases spanning the gap. This CDR3 comprises 13 residues. The CDR3 spells CSAREGSSYEQYV. For the CDR3, the DNA is TGCAGTGCTAGAGAAGGCAGCTCCTACGAGCAGTACGTC.

Ten or more counts support this clonotype. This chain uses TRBV20-1 with TRBJ2-5; 7 bases align to TRBD2. CDR1 is DFQATT, CDR2 SNEGSKA, per germline (reference sequence). Trimming removed 0 bases from V and 5 bases from J; junction bases left unmatched: 6. This CDR3 contains 14 residues. In DNA form, the CDR3 reads TGCAGTGCTAGAGATGGGGGGGAGGGGGAGACCCAGTACTTC. It is translated as CSARDGGEGETQYF.

This clonotype was detected a few times. The chain couples TRBV12-3 or TRBV12-4 to TRBJ2-4; D is unresolved. The ends were cut back, 3 bases at V and 5 bases at J, with 5 bases in the middle. The CDR3 is 12 residues long. CDR3 in amino acids: CASSFDQNIQYF. CDR3 nucleotides: TGTGCCAGCAGTTTCGACCAAAACATTCAGTACTTC.

The chain has TRBV9 and TRBJ2-1; no firm D call. Germline V gene lookup returns CDR1 SGDLS and CDR2 YYNGEE. Trimming removed 0 bases from V and 9 bases from J, with 22 bases in between. The CDR3 has 17 amino acids. CDR3 DNA: TGTGCCAGCAGCGTAGATGCCTCGGCCTGGGGTCGAGGTGAGCAGTTCTTC. It yields the protein CASSVDASAWGRGEQFF.

This chain uses TRBV19 with TRBJ1-5; D is perhaps TRBD1 (5 bases). The CDR3 extends over 17 amino acids. The germline CDR1 and CDR2 sequences are LNHDA and SQIVND (reference sequence). V was cut by 4 bases and J by 1 base, with 17 bases left in between. The CDR3 reads CASSKGGGRASNQPQHF. DNA of the CDR3: TGTGCCAGTAGTAAGGGCGGGGGGAGAGCAAGCAATCAGCCCCAGCATTTT.

This clonotype was seen at least ten times. The chain is built from TRBV5-1 and TRBJ2-7; D may be TRBD1 (6 bases). Germline CDR1 and CDR2: SGHRS and YFSETQ. V was cut by 3 bases and J by 3 bases, with 16 bases left in between. The CDR3 loop spans 15 amino acids. CDR3 bases: TGCGCCAGCAGCTCGGCCGGGACATTGGTCTACGAGCAGTACTTC. The encoded protein is CASSSAGTLVYEQYF. Drawing the rest from reference TRBV5-1 and TRBJ2-7, the complete variable domain is KAGVTQTPRYLIKTRGQQVTLSCSPISGHRSVSWYQQTPGQGLQFLFEYFSETQRNKGNFPGRFSGRQFSNSRSEMNVSTLELGDSALYLCASSSAGTLVYEQYFGPGTRLTVT.

A few counts support this clonotype. The CDR3 spells CASSLDTAGETQYF. CDR3 nucleotides: TGTGCCAGCAGCTTGGACACAGCCGGCGAGACCCAGTACTTC. The gene calls are TRBV5-6 and TRBJ2-5; D is unclear. The germline CDR1 and CDR2 sequences are SGHDT and YYEEEE. Trimming left V 0 bases short and J 5 bases short, with 11 bases between. There are 14 residues in the CDR3.